These T cell receptor beta chains were read from a single sample in a study of response to subunit inactivated influenza vaccine. TCRdb called the RT-PCR reads again in MiXCR, with one record for every CDR3 protein. The table records about 700,000 distinct CDR3 sequences, 14% of them present only once. This sample comprised PBMCs from blood, obtained around two weeks before vaccination. The source is a man aged 45-65 years who received an inactivated influenza vaccine. CDR3s include the opening cysteine and the closing phenylalanine or tryptophan. The D gene is left open where the match is weak. Some rows mark clone size as missing; the rest say once, few, many or name a class of expanded clone.

cdr3_nt cdr3_aa j_call d_call v_call clone_size
TGTGCCAGCAGCCAAGAACTAGCGGCCTCCTACGAGCAGTACTTC CASSQELAASYEQYF TRBJ2-7 TRBD2 TRBV14 many
TGCGCCAGCAGCTTGAGTCAGGGGGTATCCCCCTACGAGCAGTACTTC CASSLSQGVSPYEQYF TRBJ2-7 TRBD1 TRBV5-1 few
TGTGCCAGCAGTTACAATATCAGGGGGTCCGCTGAAGCTTTCTTT CASSYNIRGSAEAFF TRBJ1-1 TRBD1 TRBV6-5 NA
TGTGCCAGCAGTTATGTCGGCGGGGCGGGTCTTGGCTACACCTTC CASSYVGGAGLGYTF TRBJ1-2 NA TRBV6-5 NA
TGTGCCAGCAGCCAAGAGCGGCTAGCGGGGGGGACCGGGGAGCTGTTTTTT CASSQERLAGGTGELFF TRBJ2-2 TRBD2 TRBV3-1 few
TGCAGTGCCGTAGAGAGGATAAACAGGGGGCTCATCGGTAACAATCAGCCCCAGCATTTT CSAVERINRGLIGNNQPQHF TRBJ1-5 TRBD1 TRBV20-1 NA
TGTGCCAGCTCACCAACCGGGACAGGGGATGAGCAGTTCTTC CASSPTGTGDEQFF TRBJ2-1 TRBD1 TRBV18 few
TGTGCCAGCAATGGTGACAATGCCGCTATTTATGGCTACACCTTC CASNGDNAAIYGYTF TRBJ1-2 NA TRBV2 NA
TGTGCCAGCAGCTTCTTGGACAATGCCTACGAGCAGTACTTC CASSFLDNAYEQYF TRBJ2-7 NA TRBV7-2 NA
TGTGCCAGCAGTTTAAAGGGACTAGTGGTCGAGCAGTACTTC CASSLKGLVVEQYF TRBJ2-7 TRBD2 TRBV28 few
TGTGCCAGCAGCTTAGCAGGTAGCGGGGAAAGATACAATGAGCAGTTCTTC CASSLAGSGERYNEQFF TRBJ2-1 TRBD2 TRBV7-6 NA
TGCAGTGCGATCCGGGCTAGCGGGAACGGGGCAGATACGCAGTATTTT CSAIRASGNGADTQYF TRBJ2-3 TRBD2 TRBV20-1 NA
TGCGCCAGCAGCCAAGAGGCGGGGGGGCTCACCGGGGAGCTGTTTTTT CASSQEAGGLTGELFF TRBJ2-2 TRBD2 TRBV4-1 few
TGTGCCAGCAGCTTAGAGCCAAACATAGGCTCCTACAATGAGCAGTTCTTC CASSLEPNIGSYNEQFF TRBJ2-1 NA TRBV7-6 NA
TGTGCCAGCAGCTTAGGAGTGGGGGTTCGGGAGACCCAGTACTTC CASSLGVGVRETQYF TRBJ2-5 NA TRBV7-8 NA
TGCAGCGTGCACCAGGGTGAAGCTTTCTTT CSVHQGEAFF TRBJ1-1 NA TRBV29-1 few
TGCAGTGCTGGGCAGAACACTGAAGCTTTCTTT CSAGQNTEAFF TRBJ1-1 NA TRBV20-1 many
TGTGCCATCAGTGAGTCTGAACGGAACACCGGGGAGCTGTTTTTT CAISESERNTGELFF TRBJ2-2 NA TRBV10-3 NA
TGTGCCAGCAGCCAAGATTTCGGGACAACCTACAATGAGCAGTTCTTC CASSQDFGTTYNEQFF TRBJ2-1 NA TRBV14 NA
TGTGCCAGCAGTGAAGGGGGGCAACTCTACGAGCAGTACTTC CASSEGGQLYEQYF TRBJ2-7 NA TRBV25-1 few
TGTGCCAGCGGCCGGGACAGGCCTAATGAAAAACTGTTTTTT CASGRDRPNEKLFF TRBJ1-4 TRBD1 TRBV7-9 NA
TGCGCCAGCAGCCAAGATTCTGGGGACTCCTACGAGCAGTACTTC CASSQDSGDSYEQYF TRBJ2-7 NA TRBV4-1 many
TGCAGCGTGCGACTAGCGGGAGACAATGAGCAGTTCTTC CSVRLAGDNEQFF TRBJ2-1 TRBD2 TRBV29-1 many
TGCAGCGTTGATGGTCTAGCGGGAGGGGAAGAGACCCAGTACTTC CSVDGLAGGEETQYF TRBJ2-5 TRBD2 TRBV29-1 many
TGCAGTGCTAGAGATCCCAGGACAGGGGGCGGAGATGGGGCCGACGTCCTGACTTTC CSARDPRTGGGDGADVLTF TRBJ2-6 TRBD1 TRBV20-1 NA
TGTGCCAGCAGCTTAAGGGCGGGAGGGCAGAACAATGAGCAGTTCTTC CASSLRAGGQNNEQFF TRBJ2-1 TRBD2 TRBV7-2 many
TGTGCCAGCAGTTACGTGGGGGCCTATGGCTACACCTTC CASSYVGAYGYTF TRBJ1-2 NA TRBV6-5 NA
TGCAGTGCTAGAGATCCGGAGGGGAGGTACGAGCAGTACTTC CSARDPEGRYEQYF TRBJ2-7 NA TRBV20-1 NA
TGTGCCAGCAGAGCACCGGGACAGCAGTACTTC CASRAPGQQYF TRBJ2-7 NA TRBV6-5 few
TGTGCCAGCAGTTACGGGGGCAGTTACTACGAGCAGTACTTC CASSYGGSYYEQYF TRBJ2-7 NA TRBV6-2/TRBV6-3 NA
TGCGCCAGCAGCCAGGACAGATTCACCTACGAGCAGTACTTC CASSQDRFTYEQYF TRBJ2-7 NA TRBV4-1 few
TGTGCCAGCAGCCAAGGAGACAAGAACACTGAAGCTTTCTTT CASSQGDKNTEAFF TRBJ1-1 NA TRBV4-2 NA
TGTGCCAGCCGACCGGGACAGGCAACCGGGGAGCTGTTTTTT CASRPGQATGELFF TRBJ2-2 TRBD1 TRBV12-3/TRBV12-4 NA
TGCGCCAGCAGCGCCCGGGACAGGGATCCCTTTAGCTACGAGCAGTACTTC CASSARDRDPFSYEQYF TRBJ2-7 TRBD1 TRBV5-1 few
TGCAGTGCTAGTCGTCTCTCCAATGAGCAGTTCTTC CSASRLSNEQFF TRBJ2-1 NA TRBV20-1 NA
TGCAGCGCTTACAGGGGGGAGGGTGGCTACACCTTC CSAYRGEGGYTF TRBJ1-2 TRBD1 TRBV29-1 few
TGTGCCAGCAGTTACCAGTTTGGGACTGAGGTCTACAATGAGCAGTTCTTC CASSYQFGTEVYNEQFF TRBJ2-1 NA TRBV6-2/TRBV6-3 few
TGCGCCAGCAGCCAAGAACAGGCTTACTACAATGAGCAGTTCTTC CASSQEQAYYNEQFF TRBJ2-1 NA TRBV4-3 NA
TGTGCCAGCAGCCGATCAGGGGGCACGGACATTCAGTACTTC CASSRSGGTDIQYF TRBJ2-4 TRBD1 TRBV11-2 NA
TGCAGTGCTAGGGAAACAGGGGGCGGGAGCTACACCTTC CSARETGGGSYTF TRBJ1-2 TRBD1 TRBV20-1 few
TGTGCCAGCAGTTACTCCGACAGAGGACTAGCGGGTTACAATGAGCAGTTCTTC CASSYSDRGLAGYNEQFF TRBJ2-1 TRBD2 TRBV6-5 few
TGTGCCATCAGAGGAGACATAACCTACGAGCAGTACTTC CAIRGDITYEQYF TRBJ2-7 NA TRBV10-3 many
TGTGCCATCAGGCGTGGGGGGACGAACACCGGGGAGCTGTTTTTT CAIRRGGTNTGELFF TRBJ2-2 NA TRBV10-3 many
TGTGCCAGCAGCCAACCCACCGTGAGCTCCTACGAGCAGTACTTC CASSQPTVSSYEQYF TRBJ2-7 NA TRBV6-7 NA
TGTGCCAGCAGGAACCGGGACAGGGGGCTCCACGAGCAGTACTTC CASRNRDRGLHEQYF TRBJ2-7 TRBD1 TRBV2 NA
TGTGCCAGCAGCGACCAGACAGAAGAGACCCAGTACTTC CASSDQTEETQYF TRBJ2-5 NA TRBV5-4 NA
TGCAGTGTTTACAGGCAGACCGGGTCCGAGCAGTACTTC CSVYRQTGSEQYF TRBJ2-7 NA TRBV20-1 NA
TGTGCCAGCAGCGCCCTACTAGCGGTTACGACACTGAACACCGGGGAGCTGTTTTTT CASSALLAVTTLNTGELFF TRBJ2-2 TRBD2 TRBV12-3/TRBV12-4 once
TGTGCCAGCAGCTTAGGGGCTAGCGGGAGGCTGGATGAGCAGTTCTTC CASSLGASGRLDEQFF TRBJ2-1 TRBD2 TRBV7-2 NA
TGTGCCACCAGCAGAGAAGATGAGCAGTTCTTC CATSREDEQFF TRBJ2-1 NA TRBV15 NA
TGTGCCAGCAGCCAAGGACAGCGCTCCTACGAGCAGTACTTC CASSQGQRSYEQYF TRBJ2-7 NA TRBV4-2 NA
TGTGCCAGCAGCCCCGGACTAGCACGCGCCGGGGAGCTGTTTTTT CASSPGLARAGELFF TRBJ2-2 TRBD2 TRBV7-9 few
TGTGCCAGCAGCCCTATCAGCAGGGCGAGCGGAAACACCATATATTTT CASSPISRASGNTIYF TRBJ1-3 NA TRBV5-5 NA
TGTGCCAGCAGCCCTACCGGCAAAGCCATCTACAATGAGCAGTTCTTC CASSPTGKAIYNEQFF TRBJ2-1 NA TRBV7-9 few
TGTGCCAGCAGCCGGACAGGGAGGTCCGGTCAGCCCCAGCATTTT CASSRTGRSGQPQHF TRBJ1-5 TRBD1 TRBV12-3/TRBV12-4 many